This T cell receptor (beta chain) was identified in a study of cytomegalovirus exposure and HLA in healthy donors. Study in general: It was reported in a later analysis that the same platform had been used for the roughly 130 validation repertoires as for the 550 to 750 first-cohort repertoires. The study's findings and limits: First-cohort TCR clusters were later found to tend to co-occur in the roughly 120 validation repertoires. The dataset shows that most TCR sequences were rare, while some public TCRs occurred in many donors. The study listed about 150 cytomegalovirus-associated TCR beta chains.

As to this clone: Its antigen is not known.

The germline gives CDR1 MNHEY, CDR2 SMNVEV (reference sequence). V lost 6 bases to trimming and J lost 3 bases; unmatched junction nucleotides: 9. The CDR3 length is 15 residues. Method: immunoSEQ multiplex PCR; TCRdb's copy keeps in-frame clones and lacks some. The table has around 170,000 clones, around 84% seen once. The sequencing sample was made of PBMCs. The chain joins TRBV27 to TRBJ2-7; 9 bases are shared with TRBD2. The clonotype was recovered from a man aged 18 to 30 in good health and CMV-seropositive. The CDR3 spells CASSRTGLAVYEQYF. Written as DNA, the CDR3 is TGTGCCAGCAGCCGAACGGGACTAGCAGTCTACGAGCAGTACTTC.